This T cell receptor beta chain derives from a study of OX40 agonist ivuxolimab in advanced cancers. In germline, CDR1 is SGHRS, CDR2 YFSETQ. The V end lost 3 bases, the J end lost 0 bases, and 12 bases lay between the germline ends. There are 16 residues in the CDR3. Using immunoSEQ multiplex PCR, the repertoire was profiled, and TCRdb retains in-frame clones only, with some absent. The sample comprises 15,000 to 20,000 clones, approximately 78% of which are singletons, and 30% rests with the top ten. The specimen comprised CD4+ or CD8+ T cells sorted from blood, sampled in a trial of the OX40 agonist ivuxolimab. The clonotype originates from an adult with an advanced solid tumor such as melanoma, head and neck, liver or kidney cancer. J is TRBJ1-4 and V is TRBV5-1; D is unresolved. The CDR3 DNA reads TGCGCCAGCAGCTCCCAAGTCCTTGCAACTAATGAAAAACTGTTTTTT. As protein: CASSSQVLATNEKLFF.